This TCR beta chain was recorded in a study of early T cells in non-severe SARS-CoV-2 infection. In the study overall: Investigators sequenced bulk RNA drawn from unsorted whole blood, and chains remained unpaired.

Study observations and caveats: Sequences matched to VDJdb favored anti-spike CD8 responses, while private and CD4 specificities were missed.

Tagging with unique molecular identifiers was applied to individual cDNA molecules. In TCRdb, the 5' RACE reads were re-called with MiXCR into one record per CDR3 protein. The table lists 55,000 or so distinct CDR3 sequences, under 8% of them singletons. V shed 8 bases and J shed 7 bases, with 23 bases lying between them. The germline V gene has CDR1 MDHEN and CDR2 SYDVKM. This CDR3 region has 15 residues. This clonotype was seen ten or more times. Its cognate antigen is unknown. The chain uses TRBV28 and TRBJ1-2; a weak D match, TRBD1 (6 bases). The starting material was whole blood, obtained at baseline. The clonotype comes from an adult who was a healthcare worker with PCR-confirmed SARS-CoV-2 infection or an uninfected control (not recorded which). The CDR3 sequence: CASQGGGRSWGGYTF. The CDR3 DNA follows: TGTGCCAGCCAGGGCGGGGGGCGCAGTTGGGGTGGCTACACCTTC.